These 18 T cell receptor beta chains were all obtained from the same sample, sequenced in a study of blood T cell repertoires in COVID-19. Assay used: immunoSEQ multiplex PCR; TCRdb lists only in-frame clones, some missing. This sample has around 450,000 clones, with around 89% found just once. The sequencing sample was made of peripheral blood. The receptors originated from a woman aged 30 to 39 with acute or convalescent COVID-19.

In DNA, the CDR3 is TGTGCCAGCAGCTCAGGGGGTGGCGAGCAGTACTTC. Amino acids: CASSSGGGEQYF. The chain employs TRBV11-2 and TRBJ2-7; 7 nucleotides agree with TRBD1. CDR3 length equals 12 residues. Germline loops: CDR1 SGHAT, CDR2 FQNNGV. V lost 4 bases, J lost 6 bases, and 3 bases stayed unmatched.

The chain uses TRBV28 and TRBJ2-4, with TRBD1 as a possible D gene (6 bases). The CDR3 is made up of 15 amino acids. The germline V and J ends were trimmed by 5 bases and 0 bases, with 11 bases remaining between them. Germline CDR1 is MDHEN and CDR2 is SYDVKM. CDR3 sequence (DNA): TGTGCCAGCAGTCGACAGGAACTAGCCAAAAACATTCAGTACTTC. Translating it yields CASSRQELAKNIQYF.

The CDR3 protein is CAWSQGEWSNQPQHF. The CDR3 DNA reads as TGTGCCTGGAGCCAGGGGGAATGGAGCAATCAGCCCCAGCATTTT. This chain uses TRBV30 with TRBJ1-5; 7 nucleotides align to TRBD1. This CDR3 is 15 amino acids long. CDR1 is GTSNPN, CDR2 SVGIG, per germline (reference sequence). J gave up 1 base and V 3 bases, and 6 bases lay outside the gene matches.

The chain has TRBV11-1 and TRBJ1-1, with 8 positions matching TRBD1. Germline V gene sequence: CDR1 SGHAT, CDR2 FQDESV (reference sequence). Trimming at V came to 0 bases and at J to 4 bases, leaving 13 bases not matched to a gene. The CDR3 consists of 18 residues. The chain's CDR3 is CASSLASGTGFSRTEAFF. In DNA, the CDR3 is TGTGCCAGCAGCTTAGCATCGGGGACAGGTTTTTCGCGCACTGAAGCTTTCTTT.

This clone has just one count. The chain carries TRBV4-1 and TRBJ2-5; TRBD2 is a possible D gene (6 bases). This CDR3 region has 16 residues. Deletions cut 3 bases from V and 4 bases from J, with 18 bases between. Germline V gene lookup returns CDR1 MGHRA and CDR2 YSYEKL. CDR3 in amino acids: CASSQPRAGRGETQYF. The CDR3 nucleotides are TGCGCCAGCAGCCAGCCCCGGGCCGGGAGAGGAGAGACCCAGTACTTC.

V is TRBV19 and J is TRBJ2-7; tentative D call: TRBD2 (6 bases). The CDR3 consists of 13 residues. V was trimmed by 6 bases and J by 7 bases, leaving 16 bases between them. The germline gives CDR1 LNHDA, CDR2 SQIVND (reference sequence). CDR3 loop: CASRNPGGNEQYF. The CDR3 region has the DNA TGTGCCAGTAGGAATCCTGGGGGGAATGAGCAGTACTTC.

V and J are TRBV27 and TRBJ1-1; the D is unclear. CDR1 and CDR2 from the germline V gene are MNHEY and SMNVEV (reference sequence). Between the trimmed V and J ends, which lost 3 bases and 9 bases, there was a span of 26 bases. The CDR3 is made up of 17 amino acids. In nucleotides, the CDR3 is TGTGCCAGCAGTTTCTTGCAGATGGCGGGCAGGACGGGTCAAGCTTTCTTT. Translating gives CASSFLQMAGRTGQAFF.

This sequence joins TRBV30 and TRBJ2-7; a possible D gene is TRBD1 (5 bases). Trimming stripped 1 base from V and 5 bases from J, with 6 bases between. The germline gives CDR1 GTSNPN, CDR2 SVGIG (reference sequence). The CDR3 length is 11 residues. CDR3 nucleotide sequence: TGTGCCTGGAGTGGCAGGGACGAGCAGTACTTC. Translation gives CAWSGRDEQYF.

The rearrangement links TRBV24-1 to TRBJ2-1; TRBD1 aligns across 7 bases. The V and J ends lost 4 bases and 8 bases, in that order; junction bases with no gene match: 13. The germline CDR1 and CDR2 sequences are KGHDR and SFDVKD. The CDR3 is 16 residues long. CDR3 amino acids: CATSDQTGFTFDEQFF. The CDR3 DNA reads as TGTGCCACCAGTGACCAGACAGGGTTTACGTTCGATGAGCAGTTCTTC.

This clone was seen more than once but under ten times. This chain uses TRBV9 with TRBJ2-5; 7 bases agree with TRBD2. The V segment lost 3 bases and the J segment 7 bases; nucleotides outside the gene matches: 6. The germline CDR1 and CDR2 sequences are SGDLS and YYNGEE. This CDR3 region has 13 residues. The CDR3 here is CASSGDYAGTQYF. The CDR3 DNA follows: TGTGCCAGCAGCGGGGACTACGCGGGGACCCAGTACTTC.

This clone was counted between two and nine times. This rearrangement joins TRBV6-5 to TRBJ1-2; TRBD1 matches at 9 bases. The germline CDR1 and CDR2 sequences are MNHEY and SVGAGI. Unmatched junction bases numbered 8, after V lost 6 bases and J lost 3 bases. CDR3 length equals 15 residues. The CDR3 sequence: CASRKQGAPDYGYTF. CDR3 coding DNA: TGTGCCAGCAGGAAACAGGGGGCGCCGGACTATGGCTACACCTTC.

The CDR3: CSASPWGQMNEQYF. As DNA, the CDR3 is TGCAGTGCTAGTCCTTGGGGACAGATGAACGAGCAGTACTTC. The V gene is TRBV20-1, the J gene TRBJ2-7; 7 positions match TRBD1. V was pared by 3 bases and J by 5 bases, with 10 bases of the junction left unmatched. This CDR3 is 14 amino acids long. Germline CDR1 and CDR2: DFQATT and SNEGSKA (reference sequence).

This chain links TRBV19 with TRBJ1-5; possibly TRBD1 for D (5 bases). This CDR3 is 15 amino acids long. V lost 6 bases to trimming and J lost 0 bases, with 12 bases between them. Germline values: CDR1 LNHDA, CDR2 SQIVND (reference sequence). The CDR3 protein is CASSSDSFSNQPQHF. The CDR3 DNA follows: TGTGCCAGTAGCTCCGACAGTTTTAGCAATCAGCCCCAGCATTTT.

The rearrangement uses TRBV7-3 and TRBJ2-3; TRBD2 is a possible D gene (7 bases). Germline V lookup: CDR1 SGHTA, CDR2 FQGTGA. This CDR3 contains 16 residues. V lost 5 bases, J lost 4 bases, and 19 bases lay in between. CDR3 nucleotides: TGTGCCAGCAGCCCACAGGGCGCGGGGGCCCCAGATACGCAGTATTTT. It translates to CASSPQGAGAPDTQYF.

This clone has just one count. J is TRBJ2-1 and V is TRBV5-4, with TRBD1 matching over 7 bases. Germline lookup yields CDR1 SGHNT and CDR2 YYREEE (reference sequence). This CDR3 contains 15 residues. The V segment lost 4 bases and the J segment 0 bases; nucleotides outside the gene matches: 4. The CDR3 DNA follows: TGTGCCAGCAGCCCCCGGGACAGCTCCTACAATGAGCAGTTCTTC. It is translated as CASSPRDSSYNEQFF. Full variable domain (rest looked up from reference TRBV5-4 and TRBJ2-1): ETGVTQSPTHLIKTRGQQVTLRCSSQSGHNTVSWYQQALGQGPQFIFQYYREEENGRGNFPPRFSGLQFPNYSSELNVNALELDDSALYLCASSPRDSSYNEQFFGPGTRLTVL.

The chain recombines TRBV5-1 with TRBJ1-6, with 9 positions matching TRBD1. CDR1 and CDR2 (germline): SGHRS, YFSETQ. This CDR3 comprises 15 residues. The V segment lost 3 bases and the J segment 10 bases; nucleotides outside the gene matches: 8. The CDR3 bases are TGCGCCAGCAGCTCGGGACAGGGAGGGAACTCACCCCTCCACTTT. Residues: CASSSGQGGNSPLHF.

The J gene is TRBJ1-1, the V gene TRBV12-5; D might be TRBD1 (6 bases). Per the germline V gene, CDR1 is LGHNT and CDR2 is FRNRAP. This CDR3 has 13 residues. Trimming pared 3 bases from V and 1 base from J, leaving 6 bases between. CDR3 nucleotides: TGTGCTAGTGGTTTACAGGGGAACACTGAAGCTTTCTTT. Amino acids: CASGLQGNTEAFF.

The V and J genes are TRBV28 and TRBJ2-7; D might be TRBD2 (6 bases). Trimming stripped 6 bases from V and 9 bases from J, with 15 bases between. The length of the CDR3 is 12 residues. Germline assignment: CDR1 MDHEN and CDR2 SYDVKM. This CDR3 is CASSDPGERQYF. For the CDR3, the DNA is TGTGCCAGCAGCGACCCGGGGGAGAGGCAGTACTTC.